The T cell receptor (beta chain) described here comes from a study of cytomegalovirus exposure and HLA in healthy donors. The PCR ran on 60 Vbeta and 13 Jbeta primers. The method was immunoSEQ multiplex PCR; TCRdb's version includes in-frame clones alone and lacks a portion of them. The repertoire has about 150,000 clones, roughly 85% of them found once; the top ten carry 6.5%. V gave up 2 bases and J gave up 6 bases; unmatched junction bases: 3. CDR3 length: 15 amino acids. Germline assignment: CDR1 SGHDT and CDR2 YYEEEE. The sample consisted of PBMCs. The receptor was isolated from a middle-aged man in good health and CMV-seropositive. The rearrangement uses TRBV5-6 and TRBJ1-5; 12 bases line up with TRBD1. The CDR3: CASSFGTGGPQPQHF. The CDR3 region has the DNA TGTGCCAGCAGCTTCGGGACAGGGGGCCCTCAGCCCCAGCATTTT.